The sequence of this TCR beta chain was determined in a study of cytomegalovirus exposure and HLA in healthy donors. This CDR3 is built from 16 residues. V gave up 0 bases and J gave up 6 bases, with 19 bases separating them. Germline values: CDR1 SGDLS, CDR2 YYNGEE. The PCR contained 60 Vbeta and 13 Jbeta primers. Repertoires were generated with immunoSEQ multiplex PCR, while TCRdb's copy carries only in-frame clones and drops some. The sample consists of under 150,000 clones, 80% to 85% of them appearing once. The J gene is TRBJ2-7, the V gene TRBV9, with a possible D match to TRBD1 (5 bases). The sequenced sample was PBMCs. This sequence originates from a boy aged 2 to 10 in good health and CMV-seronegative. Here the CDR3 reads CASSVATGRATREQYF. The CDR3, as DNA: TGTGCCAGCAGCGTAGCTACGGGCAGGGCAACGCGCGAGCAGTACTTC. Supplemented by reference TRBV9 and TRBJ2-7, the full variable domain reads DSGVTQTPKHLITATGQRVTLRCSPRSGDLSVYWYQQSLDQGLQFLIQYYNGEERAKGNILERFSAQQFPDLHSELNLSSLELGDSALYFCASSVATGRATREQYFGPGTRLTVT.